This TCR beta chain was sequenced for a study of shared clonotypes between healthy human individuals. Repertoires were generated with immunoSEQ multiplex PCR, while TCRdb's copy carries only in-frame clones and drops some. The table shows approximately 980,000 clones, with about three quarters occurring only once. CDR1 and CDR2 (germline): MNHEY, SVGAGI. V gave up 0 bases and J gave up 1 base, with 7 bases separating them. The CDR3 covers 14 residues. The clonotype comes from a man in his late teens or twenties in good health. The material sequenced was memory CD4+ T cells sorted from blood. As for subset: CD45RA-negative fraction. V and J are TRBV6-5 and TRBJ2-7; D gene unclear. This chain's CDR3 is CASSYSATSYEQYF. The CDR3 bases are TGTGCCAGCAGTTACTCGGCGACGTCCTACGAGCAGTACTTC.